One and the same sample provided the 17 T cell receptor beta chains below, sequenced in a study of blood T cell repertoires in COVID-19. Assay used: immunoSEQ multiplex PCR; TCRdb lists only in-frame clones, some missing. The sample has approximately 400,000 clones; roughly 90% are singletons. The sequenced sample was peripheral blood. The receptors come from a man aged 40-50 years with acute or convalescent COVID-19.

V gene TRBV10-2 combines with J gene TRBJ1-5; a weak D match, TRBD1 (6 bases). The V and J ends lost 2 bases and 3 bases respectively, with 11 bases between them. The CDR3 runs to 15 residues. The germline V gene encodes CDR1 WSHSY and CDR2 SAAADI. CDR3 nucleotides: TGCGCCAGCAGTGAGCTGACAGGATTCAATCAGCCCCAGCATTTT. It encodes CASSELTGFNQPQHF.

CDR3 in amino acids: CASSVSSATNEKLFF. The CDR3 DNA follows: TGTGCCAGTAGTGTCTCCAGTGCAACTAATGAAAAACTGTTTTTT. The chain is built from TRBV19 and TRBJ1-4; D is uncertain. Germline CDR1 is LNHDA and CDR2 is SQIVND (reference sequence). This CDR3 spans 15 amino acids. With 5 bases removed from V and 0 bases from J, the gap between germline ends came to 10 bases.

The chain has TRBV30 and TRBJ2-2, with 7 bases matching TRBD2. The trim removed 3 bases at V and 4 bases at J, leaving 11 bases unmatched. CDR1 and CDR2 (germline): GTSNPN, SVGIG (reference sequence). The CDR3 covers 16 residues. CDR3 in amino acids: CAWRGGFEVSTGELFF. In nucleotides, the CDR3 is TGTGCCTGGAGGGGAGGGTTTGAGGTCTCCACCGGGGAGCTGTTTTTT.

CDR3 sequence: CASSPDGGGGARTQYF. CDR3 DNA sequence: TGTGCCAGCAGCCCCGACGGGGGCGGGGGGGCCCGGACCCAGTACTTC. V usage is TRBV7-3 and J usage is TRBJ2-5, with 9 positions matching TRBD2. Trimming removed 5 bases from V and 7 bases from J; junction bases left unmatched: 14. The CDR3 contains 16 residues. The germline CDR1 and CDR2 sequences are SGHTA and FQGTGA.

The rearrangement links TRBV19 to TRBJ2-2, with 8 bases aligning to TRBD1. This CDR3 contains 15 residues. Germline CDR1 and CDR2: LNHDA and SQIVND (reference sequence). The V gene end was trimmed by 7 bases and the J gene end by 8 bases; junction bases not matched to a gene: 12. CDR3 coding DNA: TGTGCCAGTATCGCCGGACAGGGAGCCTTGGGGGAGCTGTTTTTT. Protein sequence: CASIAGQGALGELFF.

This clone was seen a handful of times. This chain connects TRBV4-1 to TRBJ1-5; weak D call: TRBD1 (5 bases). Per the germline V gene, CDR1 is MGHRA and CDR2 is YSYEKL. The CDR3 spans 15 residues. Trimming left V 4 bases short and J 6 bases short, with 16 bases between. The CDR3 DNA follows: TGCGCCAGCAGCCCAACGCCATTCGGGGGTCAGCCCCAGCATTTT. Amino acid sequence: CASSPTPFGGQPQHF.

The chain joins TRBV5-4 to TRBJ2-7; TRBD1 agrees at 7 bases. The trim removed 4 bases at V and 7 bases at J, leaving 11 bases unmatched. The CDR3 contains 14 residues. Germline V lookup: CDR1 SGHNT, CDR2 YYREEE (reference sequence). The DNA for the CDR3 is TGTGCCAGCAGCGAGGGGGCTACCACCCGAGAGCAGTACTTC. Translated, it gives CASSEGATTREQYF.

The CDR3 loop reads CASSPSRHEQFF. Here the CDR3 DNA reads TGTGCCAGCAGCCCCTCCCGACACGAGCAGTTCTTC. This chain joins TRBV3-1 (or the pseudogene TRBV3-2) and TRBJ2-1; D call uncertain. Germline CDR1 LGHDT, CDR2 YNNKEL (reference sequence). V lost 4 bases to trimming and J lost 10 bases, with 11 bases between them. There are 12 residues in the CDR3.

CDR3 loop: CAISVGTVREETQYF. For the CDR3, the DNA is TGTGCCATCAGCGTCGGGACTGTGAGAGAAGAGACCCAGTACTTC. The gene calls are TRBV10-3 and TRBJ2-5; D might be TRBD2 (6 bases). V lost 6 bases and J lost 3, with 17 bases in between. The CDR3 is made up of 15 amino acids. Looked up from germline, CDR1 is ENHRY and CDR2 is SYGVKD.

The J gene is TRBJ1-2, the V gene TRBV28; D call uncertain. The CDR3 runs 13 residues. Germline loops: CDR1 MDHEN, CDR2 SYDVKM. With 5 bases removed from V and 7 bases from J, the gap between germline ends came to 14 bases. The CDR3 DNA reads as TGTGCCAGCAGTCCCCAGTTAACCTTTGGCTACACCTTC. This encodes CASSPQLTFGYTF.

This chain connects TRBV28 to TRBJ1-1; possibly TRBD1 for D (5 bases). V lost 6 bases, J lost 8 bases, and 16 bases lay in between. CDR3 size: 13 residues. Germline CDR1 reads MDHEN; CDR2 reads SYDVKM. The CDR3 bases are TGTGCCAGCAGCTCATCCGAAGCAGGGGAAGCTTTCTTT. This gives the protein CASSSSEAGEAFF.

The chain is built from TRBV9 and TRBJ2-1; a weak D match, TRBD1 (6 bases). CDR1 is SGDLS and CDR2 is YYNGEE in the germline V gene. The CDR3 is made up of 14 amino acids. V dropped 3 bases and J dropped 3 bases, with 10 bases sitting between them. The CDR3 loop is CASSARTVYNEQFF. DNA for the CDR3: TGTGCCAGCAGCGCCAGGACAGTCTACAATGAGCAGTTCTTC.

This clone has a handful of counts. This rearrangement joins TRBV2 to TRBJ1-5; 9 bases are a match to TRBD1. Losses at the gene ends were 4 bases for V and 5 bases for J; bases not matched to a gene: 6. The CDR3 consists of 15 residues. Per the germline V gene, CDR1 is SNHLY and CDR2 is FYNNEI. The CDR3 is CASSVGQGWDQPQHF. The CDR3 DNA sequence: TGTGCCAGCAGTGTGGGACAGGGCTGGGATCAGCCCCAGCATTTT.

CDR3 loop: CASSFSVNYGYTF. CDR3 bases: TGTGCCAGCAGTTTTTCGGTTAACTATGGCTACACCTTC. This sequence joins TRBV27 and TRBJ1-2, with D unresolved. The CDR3 runs 13 residues. Per germline, CDR1 MNHEY and CDR2 SMNVEV (reference sequence). Trimming took 3 bases from V and 1 from J, leaving 6 bases between them.

The chain combines TRBV7-2 with TRBJ2-1, with D hard to call. Germline values: CDR1 SGHTA, CDR2 FQGNSA. V was trimmed by 1 base and J by 1 base, leaving 8 bases between them. This CDR3 has 15 residues. This CDR3 is CASSLGLTSYNEQFF. In nucleotides, the CDR3 is TGTGCCAGCAGCTTAGGACTCACATCCTACAATGAGCAGTTCTTC.

The CDR3 DNA follows: TGTGCCAGCAGCGATCTGACAGGCTACGAGCAGTACTTC. Encoded protein: CASSDLTGYEQYF. The J gene is TRBJ2-7, the V gene TRBV9; tentatively, D is TRBD1 (6 bases). Trimming stripped 3 bases from V and 3 bases from J, with 10 bases between. CDR3 length equals 13 residues. The V gene's germline CDR1 is SGDLS and CDR2 YYNGEE.

This clone was observed a single time. The CDR3: CASTGLDRGLSYEQFF. The DNA of the CDR3 is TGTGCCAGCACGGGCCTCGACAGGGGGCTGAGCTATGAGCAGTTCTTC. V usage is TRBV2 and J usage is TRBJ2-1; 10 nucleotides align to TRBD1. Germline V gene sequence: CDR1 SNHLY, CDR2 FYNNEI. The CDR3 runs to 16 residues. Trimming took 7 bases from V and 8 from J; bases not matched to a gene: 14.